A single sample gave rise to the 7 T cell receptor beta chains below, sequenced in a study of OX40 agonist ivuxolimab in advanced cancers. Here immunoSEQ multiplex PCR was the method, and the copy in TCRdb shows in-frame clones only, minus some. The sample carries tens of thousands of clones, approximately 86% recorded once. Sequenced material: CD4+ or CD8+ T cells sorted from blood, taken in a trial of the OX40 agonist ivuxolimab. The receptor set was obtained from an adult with an advanced solid tumor such as melanoma, head and neck, liver or kidney cancer.

The rearrangement joins TRBV6-6 to TRBJ2-2; 12 positions match TRBD2. Germline loops: CDR1 MNHNY, CDR2 SVGAGI (reference sequence). The CDR3 totals 15 residues. The V gene end was trimmed by 6 bases and the J gene end by 7 bases; junction bases not matched to a gene: 6. CDR3 bases: TGTGCCAGCAGCATGACTAGCGGGGGTGGCGGGGAGCTGTTTTTT. This gives the protein CASSMTSGGGGELFF.

The rearrangement links TRBV2 to TRBJ2-7; 12 bases match TRBD2. The germline gives CDR1 SNHLY, CDR2 FYNNEI. Germline trimming cut 0 bases from V and 5 bases from J; bases unmatched to any gene: 8. CDR3 size: 17 residues. The CDR3 DNA sequence: TGTGCCAGCAGTGAAGCGCGTCTAGCGGGGGGGCAAAACGAGCAGTACTTC. Translated, it gives CASSEARLAGGQNEQYF. Supplemented by reference TRBV2 and TRBJ2-7, the full variable domain reads EPEVTQTPSHQVTQMGQEVILRCVPISNHLYFYWYRQILGQKVEFLVSFYNNEISEKSEIFDDQFSVERPDGSNFTLKIRSTKLEDSAMYFCASSEARLAGGQNEQYFGPGTRLTVT.

V and J are TRBV11-2 and TRBJ1-1, with D unclear. Trimming cost V 3 bases and J 3 bases, with 17 bases left between them. The CDR3 is 16 amino acids. Germline V gene sequence: CDR1 SGHAT, CDR2 FQNNGV. CDR3 DNA: TGTGCCAGCAGCTTTGGGTTAGCGGGTCGGGACACTGAAGCTTTCTTT. Translation gives CASSFGLAGRDTEAFF.

The V and J genes are TRBV6-5 and TRBJ1-5, with D possibly being TRBD1 (5 bases). Trimming left V 8 bases short and J 7 bases short, with 9 bases between. Germline lookup yields CDR1 MNHEY and CDR2 SVGAGI. The CDR3 has 11 residues. The CDR3 DNA is TGTGCCAGCCGCAGGGAACAGCCCCAGCATTTT. Translated, it gives CASRREQPQHF.

J is TRBJ2-7 and V is TRBV7-6; 10 nucleotides align to TRBD1. The germline V gene encodes CDR1 SGHVS and CDR2 FNYEAQ. There are 14 residues in the CDR3. The junction had 6 bases not matched to a gene; V was cut back by 5 bases and J by 5 bases. This CDR3 reads CASSRGQGVHEQYF. CDR3 nucleotides: TGTGCCAGCAGCCGAGGACAGGGGGTCCACGAGCAGTACTTC.

This sequence joins TRBV7-6 and TRBJ2-5; D is tentatively TRBD1 or TRBD2 (5 bases each). Germline V gene data show CDR1 as SGHVS and CDR2 as FNYEAQ. V was pared by 11 bases and J by 5 bases, with 21 bases between. The CDR3 contains 14 residues. CDR3 coding DNA: TGTGCCTCGAGGGCCCCCGGGGCGGAGGAGACCCAGTACTTC. This encodes CASRAPGAEETQYF.

The rearrangement links TRBV5-8 to TRBJ2-7, with 15 bases matching TRBD2. The CDR3 contains 15 residues. CDR1 and CDR2 from the germline V gene are SGHTS and YDEGEE. V dropped 3 bases and J dropped 4; count of bases not matched to a gene: 2. The CDR3 spells CASSWGTSGGYEQYF. CDR3 coding DNA: TGTGCCAGCAGCTGGGGGACTAGCGGGGGGTACGAGCAGTACTTC.